These 3 T cell receptor beta chains were all obtained from the same sample, sequenced in a study of cytomegalovirus exposure and HLA in healthy donors. The study ran its PCR with 60 Vbeta and 13 Jbeta primers. Clones were read by immunoSEQ multiplex PCR, and TCRdb kept only the in-frame ones, dropping some. The sample has approximately 100,000 clones; over 75% are singletons. The specimen was PBMCs. Every receptor here comes from a man aged 40-49 years in good health and CMV-seropositive.

The chain couples TRBV29-1 to TRBJ2-2; the match to TRBD2 covers 11 bases. Germline V lookup: CDR1 SQVTM, CDR2 ANQGSEA. The V gene end was trimmed by 4 bases and the J gene end by 1 base; junction bases not matched to a gene: 8. There are 17 residues in the CDR3. CDR3 bases: TGCAGCGTTGTGTTGGCTAGCGGGGGGCAGAACACCGGGGAGCTGTTTTTT. Its protein is CSVVLASGGQNTGELFF.

The V gene is TRBV9, the J gene TRBJ1-5; D is undetermined. The CDR3 is made up of 15 amino acids. The germline V and J ends were trimmed by 0 bases and 1 base, with 8 bases remaining between them. Germline V lookup: CDR1 SGDLS, CDR2 YYNGEE. The CDR3 sequence: CASSVGPQSNQPQHF. The CDR3 nucleotides are TGTGCCAGCAGCGTAGGCCCCCAGAGCAATCAGCCCCAGCATTTT.

The chain employs TRBV7-2 and TRBJ1-1, with D possibly being TRBD1 (5 bases). V was trimmed by 4 bases and J by 5 bases, leaving 17 bases between them. The germline V gene has CDR1 SGHTA and CDR2 FQGNSA. The CDR3 consists of 15 residues. The CDR3 DNA follows: TGTGCCAGCAGCTCGCGGGCCTGGGAGGGGACTGAAGCTTTCTTT. Amino acids: CASSSRAWEGTEAFF.